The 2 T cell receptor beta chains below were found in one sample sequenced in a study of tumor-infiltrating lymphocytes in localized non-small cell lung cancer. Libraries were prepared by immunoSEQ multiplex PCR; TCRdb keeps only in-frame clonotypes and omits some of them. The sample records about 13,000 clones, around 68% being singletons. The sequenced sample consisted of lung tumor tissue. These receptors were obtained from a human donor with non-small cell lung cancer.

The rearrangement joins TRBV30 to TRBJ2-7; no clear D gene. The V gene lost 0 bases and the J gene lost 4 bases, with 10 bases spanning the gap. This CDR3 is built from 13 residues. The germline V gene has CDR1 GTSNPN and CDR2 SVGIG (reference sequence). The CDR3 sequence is CAWSVLWNYEQYF. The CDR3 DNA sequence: TGTGCCTGGAGTGTACTTTGGAATTACGAGCAGTACTTC. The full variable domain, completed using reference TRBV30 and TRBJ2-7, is SQTIHQWPATLVQPVGSPLSLECTVEGTSNPNLYWYRQAAGRGLQLLFYSVGIGQISSEVPQNLSASRPQDRQFILSSKKLLLSDSGFYLCAWSVLWNYEQYFGPGTRLTVT.

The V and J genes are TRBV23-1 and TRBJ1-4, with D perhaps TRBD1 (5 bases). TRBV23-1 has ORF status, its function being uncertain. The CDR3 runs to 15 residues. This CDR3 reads CASLRGGGDCEKLFF. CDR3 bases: TGCGCTAGTCTCAGAGGCGGGGGGGACTGTGAAAAACTGTTTTTT.